Presented here are 3 T cell receptor beta chains from one specimen sequenced in a study of blood T cell repertoires in COVID-19. Data came from immunoSEQ multiplex PCR; TCRdb stores just in-frame clones and leaves some out. The table has 100,000 to 120,000 clones, 80% to 90% seen once. The source material was peripheral blood. These TCRs come from a human donor in a cohort sampled during active COVID-19.

This chain uses TRBV6-5 with TRBJ2-7; D perhaps matches TRBD2 (5 bases). Trimming left V 8 bases short and J 3 bases short, with 14 bases between. The germline CDR1 and CDR2 sequences are MNHEY and SVGAGI. CDR3 size: 13 residues. In DNA form, the CDR3 reads TGTGCCAGCCTAGCAGCTCCTTACTACGAGCAGTACTTC. This translates into CASLAAPYYEQYF.

The V gene is TRBV15, the J gene TRBJ1-2, with D unclear. The CDR3 loop spans 15 amino acids. V dropped 0 bases and J dropped 0 bases, with 8 bases sitting between them. Germline V gene sequence: CDR1 LNHNV, CDR2 YYDKDF (reference sequence). The CDR3 spells CATSREANPNYGYTF. Here the CDR3 DNA reads TGTGCCACCAGCAGAGAGGCCAACCCTAACTATGGCTACACCTTC.

The chain links TRBV5-1 to TRBJ2-1; TRBD2 matches 11 bases. The trim removed 6 bases at V and 4 bases at J, leaving 3 bases unmatched. The CDR3 sequence is 14 residues long. Germline V gene data show CDR1 as SGHRS and CDR2 as YFSETQ. The CDR3 sequence is CASTWTSGYNEQFF. The CDR3 DNA reads as TGCGCCAGCACCTGGACTAGCGGGTACAATGAGCAGTTCTTC.